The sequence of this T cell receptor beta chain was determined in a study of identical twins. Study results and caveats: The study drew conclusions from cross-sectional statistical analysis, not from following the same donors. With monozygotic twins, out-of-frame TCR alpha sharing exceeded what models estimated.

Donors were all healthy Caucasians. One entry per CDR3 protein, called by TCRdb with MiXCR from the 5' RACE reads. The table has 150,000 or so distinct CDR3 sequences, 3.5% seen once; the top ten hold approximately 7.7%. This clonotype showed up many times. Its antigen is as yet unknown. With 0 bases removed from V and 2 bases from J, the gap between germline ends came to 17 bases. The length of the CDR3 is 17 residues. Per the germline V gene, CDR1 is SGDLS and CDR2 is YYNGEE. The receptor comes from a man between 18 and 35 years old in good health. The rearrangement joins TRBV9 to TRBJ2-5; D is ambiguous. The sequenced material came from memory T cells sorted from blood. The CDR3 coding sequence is TGTGCCAGCAGCGTAGGAGGCTCACGGACCGCTCAAGAGACCCAGTACTTC. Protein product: CASSVGGSRTAQETQYF.